This TCR beta chain came from a study of blood T cell repertoires in COVID-19. Study at large: Italy, Spain and the United States were the sources of the convalescent and acute COVID-19 samples. Nucleic acid was either cDNA or gDNA, and it came from T cells, B-cell-depleted T cells, or PBMCs.

Assignment of participants to cohorts was predicated upon participant-reported clinical history. Two negative PCRs, clearance, or symptom resolution had been documented for recovered Cohort 3 donors. Measured with immunoSEQ multiplex PCR; TCRdb has only the in-frame clones, and not every one. The sample contains over 400,000 clones, 70% to 90% of which appear only once. The sequence was obtained from a woman aged 55-75 years who had recovered from COVID-19. Sequences were obtained from PBMCs or T cells enriched from blood (not recorded which).

CDR3 nucleotides: TGTGCCAGCAGCTTAGGGCGAGGCTTATTAAGCTACGAGCAGTACTTC. Translating it yields CASSLGRGLLSYEQYF. V usage is TRBV11-2 and J usage is TRBJ2-7, with D unclear. Germline V lookup: CDR1 SGHAT, CDR2 FQNNGV. The V and J ends lost 1 base and 3 bases respectively, with 16 bases between them. The CDR3 has 16 residues. The complete variable domain, with remaining parts taken from reference TRBV11-2 and TRBJ2-7, reads EAGVAQSPRYKIIEKRQSVAFWCNPISGHATLYWYQQILGQGPKLLIQFQNNGVVDDSQLPKDRFSAERLKGVDSTLKIQPAKLEDSAVYLCASSLGRGLLSYEQYFGPGTRLTVT.